In this sample, the clone carrying this T cell receptor beta chain turned up many times. Its antigen is not known. TCRdb redid the calling of the reads with MiXCR, one entry per CDR3 protein. The sample contains 480,000 or so distinct CDR3 sequences, around 11% of which appear only once. This CDR3 has 15 amino acids. The germline V gene has CDR1 SGHTA and CDR2 FQGNSA. With 0 bases removed from V and 3 bases from J, the gap between germline ends came to 9 bases. This sample was included in a study of T cell repertoires in cytomegalovirus infection. Study background: Public TCR beta signatures marked donors with CMV infection and the matching HLA. Notes on the study in general: Carriers of CMV and the relevant HLA type were discriminated by public TCR beta frequency. CMV-specific TCR beta clonotypes restricted by HLA-C were the ones dominating the ex vivo response.

This sequence joins TRBV7-2 and TRBJ1-5, with TRBD1 as a possible D gene (6 bases). The clonotype originates from a human donor in good health (CMV status not recorded). Some clones in this sample may be carry-over from other donors' samples. Material for sequencing was PBMCs. The CDR3 region is CASSLAGGHNQPQHF. The CDR3 DNA reads TGTGCCAGCAGCTTAGCAGGGGGACACAATCAGCCCCAGCATTTT.